This T cell receptor beta chain was retrieved from a study of blood T cell repertoires in COVID-19. Study information: In each case, the material was cDNA or gDNA derived from T cells, B-cell-depleted T cells, or PBMCs.

Germline CDR1 reads MDHEN; CDR2 reads SYDVKM. The CDR3 consists of 13 residues. V was cut by 5 bases and J by 3 bases, with 8 bases left in between. Per the original data handling: Nucleated cell counts were estimated from reference gene primer amplification. Measured with immunoSEQ multiplex PCR; TCRdb has only the in-frame clones, and not every one. V, J and clone size are taken as reported in that table, and D and trimming were inferred from the DNA itself. Of approximately 200,000 clones listed, about nine tenths were seen once; the top ten hold approximately 2.5%. The receptor was isolated from a man between 25 and 39 years old with COVID-19, enrolled during active disease. The chain joins TRBV28 to TRBJ1-5; a weak D match, TRBD1 (5 bases). Sequencing was carried out using peripheral blood. The DNA of the CDR3 is TGTGCCAGCAGTCGACAGATCAATCAGCCCCAGCATTTT. This encodes CASSRQINQPQHF.